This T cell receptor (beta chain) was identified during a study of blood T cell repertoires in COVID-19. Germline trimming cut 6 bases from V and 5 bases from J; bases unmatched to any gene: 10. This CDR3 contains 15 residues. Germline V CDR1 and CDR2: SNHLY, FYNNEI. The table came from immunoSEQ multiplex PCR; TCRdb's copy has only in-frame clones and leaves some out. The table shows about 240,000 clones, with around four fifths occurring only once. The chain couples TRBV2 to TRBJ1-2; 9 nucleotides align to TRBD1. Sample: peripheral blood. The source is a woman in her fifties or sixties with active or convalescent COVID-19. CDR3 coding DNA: TGTGCCAGCAGGGGACAGGGACGACAGGGGTATGGCTACACCTTC. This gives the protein CASRGQGRQGYGYTF.